This T cell receptor (beta chain) was sequenced during a study of T cells in Graves' hyperthyroidism and ophthalmopathy. For the study at large: Staff took peripheral blood when the initial diagnosis was made, before any treatment began.

This clonotype was found many times. The CDR3 is 15 amino acids. In germline, CDR1 is SGHRS, CDR2 YFSETQ. The V end was cut by 3 bases, the J end by 9 bases, with 19 bases between. Amplified regions were TCR beta CDR3 sequences from RNA transcripts. First-round RT-PCR with HTBI primers amplified the TCR CDR3 region. A single record per CDR3 protein comes from TCRdb applying MiXCR to the multiplex PCR reads. This sample has about 400,000 distinct CDR3 sequences, with less than 15% found just once. Diagnoses used clinical symptoms, serum thyroxine and TRAb, thyroid ultrasound and orbital computed tomography.

The clonotype was recovered from a young woman with Graves' hyperthyroidism. The rearrangement links TRBV5-1 to TRBJ2-4; a weak D match, TRBD2 (7 bases). The sequenced material came from blood. The CDR3 DNA reads as TGCGCCAGCAGCTCCGGAGGAGGGGGGGATGTCATTCAGTACTTC. Protein: CASSSGGGGDVIQYF.